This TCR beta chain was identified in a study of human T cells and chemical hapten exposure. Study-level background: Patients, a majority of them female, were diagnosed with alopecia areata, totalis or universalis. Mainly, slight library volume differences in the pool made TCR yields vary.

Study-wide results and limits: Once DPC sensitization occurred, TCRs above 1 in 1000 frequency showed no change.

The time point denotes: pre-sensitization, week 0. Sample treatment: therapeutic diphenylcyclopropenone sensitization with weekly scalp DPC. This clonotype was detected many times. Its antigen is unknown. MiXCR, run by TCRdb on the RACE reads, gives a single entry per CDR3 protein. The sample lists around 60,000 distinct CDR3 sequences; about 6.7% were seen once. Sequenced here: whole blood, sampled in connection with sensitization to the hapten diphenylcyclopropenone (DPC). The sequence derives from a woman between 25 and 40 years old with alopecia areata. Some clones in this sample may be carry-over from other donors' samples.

The CDR3 loop is CASSQVAGIYNEQFF. The CDR3 DNA is TGTGCCAGCAGCCAAGTAGCGGGGATATACAATGAGCAGTTCTTC. The chain combines TRBV3-1 with TRBJ2-1; 8 nucleotides line up with TRBD2. Germline trimming cut 1 base from V and 4 bases from J; bases unmatched to any gene: 3. This CDR3 has 15 residues. CDR1 LGHDT and CDR2 YNNKEL come from the germline V gene (reference sequence).